One and the same sample provided the 30 T cell receptor beta chains below, sequenced in a study of blood T cell repertoires in COVID-19. Assay used: immunoSEQ multiplex PCR; TCRdb lists only in-frame clones, some missing. The table records a few hundred thousand clones, more than 90% of them present only once. The specimen sequenced was PBMCs or T cells enriched from blood (not recorded which). The receptors originated from a woman aged 25 to 39 who had recovered from COVID-19.

The rearrangement links TRBV5-1 to TRBJ1-2, with 9 bases aligning to TRBD1. CDR3 size: 14 residues. Germline-derived CDR1 and CDR2 are SGHRS and YFSETQ. J gave up 8 bases and V 4 bases, and 9 bases lay outside the gene matches. The CDR3 loop reads CASSQDRGSLGYTF. The DNA for the CDR3 is TGCGCCAGCAGCCAAGACAGGGGGAGCCTAGGCTACACCTTC.

V is TRBV28 and J is TRBJ2-2, with D unclear. Per germline, CDR1 MDHEN and CDR2 SYDVKM. The CDR3 extends over 15 amino acids. V lost 2 bases and J 7 bases, leaving 14 bases between the germline ends. The CDR3 DNA follows: TGTGCCAGCAGTTTAGGTCTAGTCGGCGGCGGGGAGCTGTTTTTT. This encodes CASSLGLVGGGELFF.

This clone was counted once. The V gene is TRBV7-2, the J gene TRBJ1-4, with 9 nucleotides matching TRBD1. This CDR3 comprises 13 residues. Per the germline V gene, CDR1 is SGHTA and CDR2 is FQGNSA. Trimming at V came to 5 bases and at J to 8 bases, leaving 3 bases not matched to a gene. CDR3 nucleotides: TGTGCCAGCAGCGGACAGGGGCGAGAAAAACTGTTTTTT. Encoded protein: CASSGQGREKLFF.

The chain combines TRBV28 with TRBJ1-5; D not resolved. V lost 3 bases and J lost 4, with 10 bases in between. This CDR3 comprises 14 residues. CDR1 and CDR2 from the germline V gene are MDHEN and SYDVKM. In nucleotides, the CDR3 is TGTGCCAGCAGTTTTCTGGCGGAGAATCAGCCCCAGCATTTT. It is translated as CASSFLAENQPQHF. Variable domain in full (rest from reference TRBV28 and TRBJ1-5): DVKVTQSSRYLVKRTGEKVFLECVQDMDHENMFWYRQDPGLGLRLIYFSYDVKMKEKGDIPEGYSVSREKKERFSLILESASTNQTSMYLCASSFLAENQPQHFGDGTRLSIL.

The V and J genes are TRBV28 and TRBJ2-5; D may be TRBD2 (5 bases). The CDR3 is made up of 14 amino acids. Trimming shortened V by 4 bases and J by 0 bases, and 9 bases separated the two germline ends. Germline-derived CDR1 and CDR2 are MDHEN and SYDVKM. CDR3 in DNA: TGTGCCAGCAGTTCGTGGCGGGACCAAGAGACCCAGTACTTC. Translated: CASSSWRDQETQYF.

The chain recombines TRBV25-1 with TRBJ1-5; D gene ambiguous. V was cut by 6 bases and J by 2 bases, with 5 bases left in between. This CDR3 has 12 residues. CDR1 and CDR2 from the germline V gene are MGHDK and SYGVNS. CDR3 bases: TGTGCCAGCAGAGAGGGCAATCAGCCCCAGCATTTT. Its protein product is CASREGNQPQHF.

The genes are TRBV18 and TRBJ2-1; 8 bases are a match to TRBD2. CDR1 is KGHSH and CDR2 is LQKENI in the germline V gene. The CDR3 is made up of 15 amino acids. V lost 2 bases, J lost 4 bases, and 4 bases stayed unmatched. CDR3 in amino acids: CASSPGGGTYNEQFF. The DNA for the CDR3 is TGTGCCAGCTCACCAGGCGGGGGGACGTACAATGAGCAGTTCTTC.

V is TRBV7-2 and J is TRBJ2-2, with 7 bases lining up with TRBD1. Looked up from germline, CDR1 is SGHTA and CDR2 is FQGNSA. Trimming at V came to 5 bases and at J to 5 bases, leaving 5 bases not matched to a gene. The CDR3 runs to 14 residues. The CDR3: CASSLRGRTGELFF. In DNA, the CDR3 is TGTGCCAGCAGCCTTAGGGGGCGGACCGGGGAGCTGTTTTTT.

The chain is built from TRBV7-9 and TRBJ2-1; 12 nucleotides line up with TRBD2. The germline CDR1 and CDR2 sequences are SEHNR and FQNEAQ (reference sequence). After removal of 3 bases from V and 4 bases from J, the junction contained 10 bases not matched to a gene. The CDR3 covers 18 residues. CDR3 coding DNA: TGTGCCAGCAGCTTCGTTCCCGGACTAGCGGGACCATACAATGAGCAGTTCTTC. Amino acids: CASSFVPGLAGPYNEQFF.

This chain joins TRBV7-6 and TRBJ2-2; 7 bases line up with TRBD2. CDR3 length: 15 residues. From germline, CDR1 is SGHVS and CDR2 FNYEAQ. The V and J ends lost 6 bases and 4 bases, in that order; junction bases with no gene match: 8. CDR3 residues: CASSSGGVGTGELFF. The DNA of the CDR3 is TGTGCCAGCAGTTCTGGGGGGGTTGGCACCGGGGAGCTGTTTTTT.

The V and J genes are TRBV27 and TRBJ1-1, with TRBD1 identical over 8 bases. The CDR3 consists of 15 residues. V lost 6 bases and J lost 0; bases outside the gene matches: 6. CDR1 and CDR2 from the germline V gene are MNHEY and SMNVEV (reference sequence). CDR3 nucleotide sequence: TGTGCCAGCAGAACGCGGACAGGGATGAACACTGAAGCTTTCTTT. Protein sequence: CASRTRTGMNTEAFF.

V is TRBV5-6 and J is TRBJ1-2; TRBD1 matches 7 bases. With 1 base clipped from V and 5 bases from J, the junction kept 8 bases outside the gene matches. The CDR3 length is 15 residues. Germline CDR1 SGHDT, CDR2 YYEEEE. CDR3 DNA sequence: TGTGCCAGCAGCTTGTTTAGGGGGCACGGATATGGCTACACCTTC. Translated: CASSLFRGHGYGYTF.

The gene calls are TRBV3-1 (or the pseudogene TRBV3-2) and TRBJ1-6, with D uncertain. The CDR3 is made up of 15 amino acids. From germline, CDR1 is LGHDT and CDR2 YNNKEL (reference sequence). Trimming left V 2 bases short and J 5 bases short, with 10 bases between. The CDR3 bases are TGTGCCAGCAGCCAAATCGGGAATGATAATTCACCCCTCCACTTT. The encoded protein is CASSQIGNDNSPLHF.

A note on this clone: Other DNA sequences in this specimen translate into the identical CDR3. This chain uses TRBV7-2 with TRBJ2-3; D not resolved. The germline V gene has CDR1 SGHTA and CDR2 FQGNSA. This CDR3 comprises 12 residues. Trimming shortened V by 5 bases and J by 3 bases, and 6 bases separated the two germline ends. CDR3 in DNA: TGTGCCAGCAGCCCGTATACAGATACGCAGTATTTT. Amino acids: CASSPYTDTQYF.

This clone was observed once. J is TRBJ1-1 and V is TRBV5-1; TRBD1 matches 9 bases. V was clipped by 4 bases and J by 5 bases; unmatched bases: 6. Germline loops: CDR1 SGHRS, CDR2 YFSETQ. The CDR3 length is 14 residues. This CDR3 reads CASSVGQGFTEAFF. CDR3 DNA: TGCGCCAGCAGCGTGGGACAGGGTTTTACTGAAGCTTTCTTT.

This chain uses TRBV4-2 with TRBJ2-3; TRBD2 matches at 12 bases. This CDR3 region has 17 residues. V lost 1 base, J lost 2 bases, and 4 bases stayed unmatched. CDR1 is LGHNA and CDR2 is YNFKEQ in the germline V gene. In DNA, the CDR3 is TGTGCCAGCAGCCAAGGGACTAGCGGGGAAGTCACAGATACGCAGTATTTT. Translated, it gives CASSQGTSGEVTDTQYF.

The chain is built from TRBV4-2 and TRBJ2-5; 8 bases map to TRBD2. This CDR3 comprises 14 residues. The germline V gene has CDR1 LGHNA and CDR2 YNFKEQ. The trim removed 3 bases at V and 7 bases at J, leaving 7 bases unmatched. The chain's CDR3 is CASSQTSAPMTQYF. The CDR3 region has the DNA TGTGCCAGCAGCCAGACTAGCGCCCCTATGACCCAGTACTTC.

The chain couples TRBV27 to TRBJ1-1, with 7 bases fitting TRBD1. The CDR3 runs 15 residues. Germline lookup yields CDR1 MNHEY and CDR2 SMNVEV (reference sequence). V gave up 6 bases and J gave up 1 base; unmatched junction bases: 8. For the CDR3, the DNA is TGTGCCAGCAGCCGGATGAGACAGGGGAACACTGAAGCTTTCTTT. Its protein product is CASSRMRQGNTEAFF.

The V gene is TRBV2, the J gene TRBJ1-2; D is unresolved. Looked up from germline, CDR1 is SNHLY and CDR2 is FYNNEI. The CDR3 length is 13 residues. V gave up 3 bases and J gave up 2 bases, with 7 bases separating them. The CDR3 DNA follows: TGTGCCAGCAGTGAGGCAGGCAACTATGGCTACACCTTC. It translates to CASSEAGNYGYTF.

The chain links TRBV28 to TRBJ1-2; D is perhaps TRBD1 (5 bases). Germline loops: CDR1 MDHEN, CDR2 SYDVKM. This CDR3 region has 14 residues. Trimming removed 8 bases from V and 0 bases from J, with 13 bases in between. The CDR3 loop is CASVSGPPNYGYTF. The CDR3 bases are TGTGCCAGCGTCTCAGGGCCACCTAACTATGGCTACACCTTC.

V gene TRBV18 combines with J gene TRBJ1-5; D may be TRBD1 (5 bases). Germline values: CDR1 KGHSH, CDR2 LQKENI. Trimming stripped 2 bases from V and 15 bases from J, with 14 bases between. The CDR3 contains 12 residues. CDR3 sequence reads: CASSPEEGPWHF. CDR3 nucleotide sequence: TGTGCCAGCTCACCAGAGGAGGGACCCTGGCATTTT.

The chain recombines TRBV19 with TRBJ2-7; a weak D match, TRBD1 (5 bases). V was cut by 3 bases and J by 6 bases, with 6 bases left in between. The CDR3 covers 11 residues. CDR1 is LNHDA, CDR2 SQIVND, per germline (reference sequence). For the CDR3, the DNA is TGTGCCAGTAGTATTACAGGCGAGCAGTACTTC. This sequence encodes CASSITGEQYF.

J is TRBJ2-1 and V is TRBV7-8; D is ambiguous. The CDR3 extends over 11 amino acids. V was trimmed by 2 bases and J by 13 bases, leaving 9 bases between them. Germline assignment: CDR1 SGHVS and CDR2 FQNEAQ. The CDR3 protein is CASSLFDSQFF. As DNA, the CDR3 is TGTGCCAGCAGCTTATTTGACTCACAGTTCTTC.

This sequence joins TRBV29-1 and TRBJ1-5; D may be TRBD1 (5 bases). Trimming left V 4 bases short and J 4 bases short, with 14 bases between. Per germline, CDR1 SQVTM and CDR2 ANQGSEA. The CDR3 spans 14 residues. The CDR3 DNA reads as TGCAGCGTTGGAGGTGGGGGGAGGAATCAGCCCCAGCATTTT. It is translated as CSVGGGGRNQPQHF.

This chain uses TRBV11-2 with TRBJ2-5; 9 bases fit TRBD2. Trimming removed 4 bases from V and 5 bases from J; junction bases left unmatched: 11. Per the germline V gene, CDR1 is SGHAT and CDR2 is FQNNGV. The CDR3 extends over 16 amino acids. The CDR3 DNA reads as TGTGCCAGCAGCTCCGGGACTAGCCTGGGTCTCGAGACCCAGTACTTC. This encodes CASSSGTSLGLETQYF. Variable domain in full (rest from reference TRBV11-2 and TRBJ2-5): EAGVAQSPRYKIIEKRQSVAFWCNPISGHATLYWYQQILGQGPKLLIQFQNNGVVDDSQLPKDRFSAERLKGVDSTLKIQPAKLEDSAVYLCASSSGTSLGLETQYFGPGTRLLVL.

V usage is TRBV9 and J usage is TRBJ2-3, with TRBD2 identical over 10 bases. The J segment lost 2 bases and the V segment lost 2 bases, leaving 2 bases of the junction unmatched. Germline V lookup: CDR1 SGDLS, CDR2 YYNGEE. The CDR3 loop spans 15 amino acids. In DNA, the CDR3 is TGTGCCAGCAGCGTGACTAGCGGGTTCACAGATACGCAGTATTTT. Amino acid sequence: CASSVTSGFTDTQYF.

The chain has TRBV7-2 and TRBJ1-2; D not resolved. The V end was cut by 0 bases, the J end by 2 bases, with 4 bases between. The CDR3 length is 13 residues. CDR1 is SGHTA, CDR2 FQGNSA, per germline. CDR3 sequence: CASSLAGNYGYTF. Here the CDR3 DNA reads TGTGCCAGCAGCTTAGCCGGGAACTATGGCTACACCTTC.

This chain joins TRBV27 and TRBJ1-2, with D tentatively TRBD1 (6 bases). CDR1 is MNHEY, CDR2 SMNVEV, per germline (reference sequence). V lost 10 bases to trimming and J lost 5 bases, with 17 bases between them. The CDR3 length is 13 residues. CDR3 nucleotide sequence: TGTGCCACCAGGGGAGGGACCCCTTATGGCTACACCTTC. Amino acid sequence: CATRGGTPYGYTF.

The V and J genes are TRBV9 and TRBJ1-5; D perhaps matches TRBD1 (5 bases). The CDR3 covers 15 residues. Per the germline V gene, CDR1 is SGDLS and CDR2 is YYNGEE. V was cut by 3 bases and J by 1 base, with 11 bases left in between. CDR3 in DNA: TGTGCCAGCAGCGAGGCCGGGGGGAGCAATCAGCCCCAGCATTTT. Its protein is CASSEAGGSNQPQHF.

For this clone: Other DNA sequences within the sample encode an identical CDR3. The chain joins TRBV4-2 to TRBJ2-1; D not resolved. The V gene's germline CDR1 is LGHNA and CDR2 YNFKEQ. The length of the CDR3 is 15 residues. With 1 base removed from V and 0 bases from J, the gap between germline ends came to 7 bases. The CDR3 DNA sequence: TGTGCCAGCAGCCAAGTGAAGAGCTCCTACAATGAGCAGTTCTTC. This codes for CASSQVKSSYNEQFF.